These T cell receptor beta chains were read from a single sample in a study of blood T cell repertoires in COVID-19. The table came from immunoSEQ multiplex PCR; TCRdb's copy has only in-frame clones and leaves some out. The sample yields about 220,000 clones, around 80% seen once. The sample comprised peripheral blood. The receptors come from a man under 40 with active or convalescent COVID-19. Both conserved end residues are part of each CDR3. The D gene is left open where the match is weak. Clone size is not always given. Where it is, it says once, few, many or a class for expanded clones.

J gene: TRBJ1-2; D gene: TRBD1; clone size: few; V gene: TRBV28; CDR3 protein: CASRETGGDYGYTF; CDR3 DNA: TGTGCCAGCAGGGAGACAGGGGGGGACTATGGCTACACCTTC
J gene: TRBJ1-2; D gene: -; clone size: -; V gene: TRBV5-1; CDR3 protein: CASSTGQLYGYTF; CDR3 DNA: TGCGCCAGCTCCACTGGACAGCTCTATGGCTACACCTTC
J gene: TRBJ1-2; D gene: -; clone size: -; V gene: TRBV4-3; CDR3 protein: CASARIGGRYTF; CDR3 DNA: TGCGCCAGCGCCAGGATAGGGGGTCGCTACACCTTC
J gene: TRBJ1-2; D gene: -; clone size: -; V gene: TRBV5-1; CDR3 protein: CASSEGGYGYTF; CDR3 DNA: TGCGCCAGCAGCGAGGGCGGCTATGGCTACACCTTC
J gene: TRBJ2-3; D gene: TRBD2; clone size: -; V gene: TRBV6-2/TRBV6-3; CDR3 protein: CASSYSMGGPFDTQYF; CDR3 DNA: TGTGCCAGCAGTTACTCGATGGGAGGGCCTTTCGATACGCAGTATTTT
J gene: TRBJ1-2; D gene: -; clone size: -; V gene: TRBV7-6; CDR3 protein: CASSPLRTGVGGRYGYTF; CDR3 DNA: TGTGCCAGCAGCCCGCTAAGAACGGGGGTCGGAGGGAGATATGGCTACACCTTC
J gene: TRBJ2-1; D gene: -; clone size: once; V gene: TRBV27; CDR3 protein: CASRPRAGGFNEQFF; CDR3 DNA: TGTGCCAGCAGACCTAGAGCCGGTGGGTTCAATGAGCAGTTCTTC
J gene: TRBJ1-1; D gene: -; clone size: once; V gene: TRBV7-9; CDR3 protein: CASSLPRGLNTEAFF; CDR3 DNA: TGTGCCAGCAGCCTACCCCGGGGTTTGAACACTGAAGCTTTCTTT
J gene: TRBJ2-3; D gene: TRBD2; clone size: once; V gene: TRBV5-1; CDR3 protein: CASSLLLGGGDTDTQYF; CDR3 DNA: TGCGCCAGCAGCTTGTTACTTGGCGGGGGGGACACAGATACGCAGTATTTT
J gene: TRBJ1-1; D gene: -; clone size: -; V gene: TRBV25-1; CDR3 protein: CASSDRGTTEAFF; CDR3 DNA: TGTGCCAGCAGTGATAGGGGTACCACTGAAGCTTTCTTT
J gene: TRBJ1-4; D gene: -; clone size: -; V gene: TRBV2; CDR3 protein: CASSENRVGQKLFF; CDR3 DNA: TGTGCCAGCAGTGAAAACAGGGTGGGTCAAAAACTGTTTTTT
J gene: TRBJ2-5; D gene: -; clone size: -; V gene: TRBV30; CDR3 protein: CAWSSGQTQYF; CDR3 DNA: TGTGCCTGGAGTTCTGGGCAGACCCAGTACTTC
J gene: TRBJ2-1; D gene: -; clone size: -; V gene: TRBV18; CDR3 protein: CASSPEGSRYNEQFF; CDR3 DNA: TGTGCCAGCTCACCCGAGGGTAGCAGGTACAATGAGCAGTTCTTC
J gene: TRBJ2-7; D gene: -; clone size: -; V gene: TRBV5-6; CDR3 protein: CASSFGGVEQYF; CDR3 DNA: TGTGCCAGCAGCTTCGGAGGGGTCGAGCAGTACTTC
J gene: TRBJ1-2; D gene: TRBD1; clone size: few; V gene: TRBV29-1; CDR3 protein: CSVEEGQGARGYTF; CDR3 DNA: TGCAGCGTTGAAGAGGGACAGGGGGCGAGAGGCTACACCTTC
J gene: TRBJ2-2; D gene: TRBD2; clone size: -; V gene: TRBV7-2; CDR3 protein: CASSLNTGGGLTGELFF; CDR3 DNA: TGTGCCAGCAGCCTGAATACTGGCGGGGGGTTAACCGGGGAGCTGTTTTTT
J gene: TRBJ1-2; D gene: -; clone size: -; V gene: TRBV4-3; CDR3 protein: CASSQVGGTYGYTF; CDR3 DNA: TGCGCCAGCAGCCAAGTGGGGGGAACCTATGGCTACACCTTC
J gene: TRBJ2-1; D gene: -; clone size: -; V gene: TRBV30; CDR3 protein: CAWNQGLLYNEQFF; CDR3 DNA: TGTGCCTGGAACCAGGGGCTACTCTACAATGAGCAGTTCTTC
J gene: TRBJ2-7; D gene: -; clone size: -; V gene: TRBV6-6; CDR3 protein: CASRNDTPVIYEQYF; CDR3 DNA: TGTGCCAGCAGAAATGACACTCCGGTTATCTACGAGCAGTACTTC
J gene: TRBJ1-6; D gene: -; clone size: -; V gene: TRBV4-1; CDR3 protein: CASSQESAQGRSPLHF; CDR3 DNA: TGCGCCAGCAGCCAAGAGTCAGCACAGGGTCGTTCACCCCTCCACTTT
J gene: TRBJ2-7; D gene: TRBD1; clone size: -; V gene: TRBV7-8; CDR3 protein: CASSLGDRGLYEQYF; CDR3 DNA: TGTGCCAGCAGCTTAGGGGACAGGGGCTTGTACGAGCAGTACTTC
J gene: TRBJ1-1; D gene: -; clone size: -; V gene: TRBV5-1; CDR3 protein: CASSLGTVQNTEAFF; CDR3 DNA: TGCGCCAGCAGCTTGGGGACAGTCCAGAACACTGAAGCTTTCTTT
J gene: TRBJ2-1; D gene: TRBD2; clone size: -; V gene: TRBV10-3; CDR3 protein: CAISELTSGGNNEQFF; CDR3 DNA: TGTGCCATCAGTGAGTTGACTAGCGGGGGCAACAATGAGCAGTTCTTC
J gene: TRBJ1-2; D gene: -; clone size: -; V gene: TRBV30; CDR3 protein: CAWSRTGGYTF; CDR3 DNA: TGTGCCTGGTCCAGAACGGGTGGCTACACCTTC
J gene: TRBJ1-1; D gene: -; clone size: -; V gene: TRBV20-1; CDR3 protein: CSASSGGGTEAFF; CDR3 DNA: TGCAGTGCTAGTTCGGGGGGCGGGACTGAAGCTTTCTTT
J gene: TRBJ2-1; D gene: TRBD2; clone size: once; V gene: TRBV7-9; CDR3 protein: CASSPKVAGGDNEQFF; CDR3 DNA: TGTGCCAGCAGCCCCAAGGTAGCGGGAGGGGACAATGAGCAGTTCTTC
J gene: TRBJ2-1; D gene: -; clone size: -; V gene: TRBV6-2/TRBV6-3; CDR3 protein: CASSGQSAGVKNEQFF; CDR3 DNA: TGTGCCAGCAGTGGACAGAGTGCGGGAGTGAAGAATGAGCAGTTCTTC
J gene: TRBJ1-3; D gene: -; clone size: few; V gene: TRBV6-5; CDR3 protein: CASSYSGQSSGNTIYF; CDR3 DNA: TGTGCCAGCAGTTACTCGGGGCAGAGCTCTGGAAACACCATATATTTT
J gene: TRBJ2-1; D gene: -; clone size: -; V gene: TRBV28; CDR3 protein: CASRFQGRVYEQFF; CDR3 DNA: TGTGCCAGCAGGTTCCAGGGGAGGGTCTATGAGCAGTTCTTC
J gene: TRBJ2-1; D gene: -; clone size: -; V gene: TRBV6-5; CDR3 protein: CASSYSTNEQFF; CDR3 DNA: TGTGCCAGCAGTTACTCGACAAATGAGCAGTTCTTC
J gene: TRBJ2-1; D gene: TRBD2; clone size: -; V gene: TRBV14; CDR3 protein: CASSNSGGNEQFF; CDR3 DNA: TGTGCCAGCAGCAACAGCGGGGGGAATGAGCAGTTCTTC
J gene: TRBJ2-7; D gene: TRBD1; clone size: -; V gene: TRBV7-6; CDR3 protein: CASSLTGNSYEQYF; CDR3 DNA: TGTGCCAGCAGCTTGACAGGGAACTCCTACGAGCAGTACTTC
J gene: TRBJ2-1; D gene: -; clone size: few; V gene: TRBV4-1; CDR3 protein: CASSQVATGAYNEQFF; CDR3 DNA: TGCGCCAGCAGCCAAGTCGCGACGGGGGCCTACAATGAGCAGTTCTTC
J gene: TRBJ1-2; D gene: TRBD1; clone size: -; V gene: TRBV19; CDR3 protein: CASSDRGNYGYTF; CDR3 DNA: TGTGCCAGTAGTGACAGGGGGAACTATGGCTACACCTTC
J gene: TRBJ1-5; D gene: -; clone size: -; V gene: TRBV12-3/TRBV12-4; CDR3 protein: CASTTGGQPQHF; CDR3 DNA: TGTGCCAGCACCACCGGAGGGCAGCCCCAGCATTTT
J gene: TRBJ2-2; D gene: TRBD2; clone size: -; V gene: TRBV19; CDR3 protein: CASSLRPGTSSTGELFF; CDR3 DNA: TGTGCCAGTAGTTTGAGACCGGGGACTAGCAGTACCGGGGAGCTGTTTTTT
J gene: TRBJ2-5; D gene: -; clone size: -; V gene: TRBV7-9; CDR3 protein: CASSSTGRETQYF; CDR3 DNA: TGTGCCAGCAGCTCGACAGGGAGGGAGACCCAGTACTTC
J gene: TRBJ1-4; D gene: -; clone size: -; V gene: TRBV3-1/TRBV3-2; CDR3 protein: CASSQRMGRGPKRNEKLFF; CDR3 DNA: TGTGCCAGCAGCCAAAGAATGGGCAGGGGACCTAAGAGAAATGAAAAACTGTTTTTT
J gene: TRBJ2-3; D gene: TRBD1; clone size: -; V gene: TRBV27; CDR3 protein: CASSPRTGLNTDTQYF; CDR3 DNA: TGTGCCAGCAGTCCCCGGACAGGGCTAAACACAGATACGCAGTATTTT